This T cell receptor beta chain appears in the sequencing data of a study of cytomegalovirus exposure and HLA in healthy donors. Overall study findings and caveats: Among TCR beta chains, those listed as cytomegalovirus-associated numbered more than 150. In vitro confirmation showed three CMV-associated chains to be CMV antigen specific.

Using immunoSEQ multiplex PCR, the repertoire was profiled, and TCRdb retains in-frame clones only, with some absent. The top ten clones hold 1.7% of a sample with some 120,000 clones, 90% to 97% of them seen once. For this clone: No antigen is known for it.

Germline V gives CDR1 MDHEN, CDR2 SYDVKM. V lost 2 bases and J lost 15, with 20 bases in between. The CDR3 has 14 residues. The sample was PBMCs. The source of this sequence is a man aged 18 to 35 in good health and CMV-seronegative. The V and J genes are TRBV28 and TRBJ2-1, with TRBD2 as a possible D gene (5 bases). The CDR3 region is CASSLSVVARGMFF. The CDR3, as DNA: TGTGCCAGCAGTTTAAGTGTGGTAGCCCGGGGAATGTTCTTC. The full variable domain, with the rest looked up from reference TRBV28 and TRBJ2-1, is DVKVTQSSRYLVKRTGEKVFLECVQDMDHENMFWYRQDPGLGLRLIYFSYDVKMKEKGDIPEGYSVSREKKERFSLILESASTNQTSMYLCASSLSVVARGMFFGPGTRLTVL.